These 14 T cell receptor beta chains originate from one sample sequenced in a study of CD8 T cells in ankylosing spondylitis. Whole-study results and caveats: What appeared characteristic of ankylosing spondylitis blood was a TCR beta motif of under 10 highly homologous variants.

These TCRs are of unknown antigen specificity. Using its own MiXCR run on the 5' RACE reads, TCRdb lists one record per CDR3 protein. The sample gives about 130,000 distinct CDR3 sequences, 15% to 20% of which show up once; about 33% is in the top ten. The sample was blood, either unsorted or a sorted T cell fraction (not recorded which). The receptors were sampled from a male donor with ankylosing spondylitis.

On this clonotype itself: Because the CDR3's place on the DNA is in doubt, the DNA is left out and the CDR3 is given as listed by TCRdb. The V gene is TRBV14, the J gene TRBJ2-5. The CDR3 extends over 13 residues, inclusive of both ends. The germline gives CDR1 SGHDN, CDR2 FVKESK. This CDR3 is CASSHFGEETQYF.

V is TRBV27 and J is TRBJ1-5; D not certain. V lost 6 bases and J lost 2, with 11 bases in between. This CDR3 contains 14 residues. Germline CDR1 and CDR2: MNHEY and SMNVEV (reference sequence). The CDR3 here is CASSPRRGNQPQHF. The CDR3, as DNA: TGTGCCAGCAGCCCTCGGCGGGGCAATCAGCCCCAGCATTTT.

This clonotype was detected a few times. Germline is not matched at one junction end, which may reflect a read error. This chain links TRBV7-9 with TRBJ2-4, with D unresolved. Germline V gene data show CDR1 as SEHNR and CDR2 as FQNEAQ (reference sequence). The CDR3 spans 12 residues. The CDR3 protein is CASSLHVDGINF. CDR3 DNA: TGTGCCAGCAGCCTCCATGTTGATGGCATAAACTTC.

This clonotype was seen more than once but under ten times. The chain couples TRBV7-8 to TRBJ2-1; tentative D call: TRBD2 (5 bases). V lost 2 bases, J lost 9 bases, and 17 bases lay in between. There are 15 residues in the CDR3. Germline V CDR1 and CDR2: SGHVS, FQNEAQ. The CDR3 DNA is TGTGCCAGCAGCTTATCGAGGGTAGAGGTTGGTGAGCAGTTCTTC. Translated: CASSLSRVEVGEQFF.

This chain joins TRBV7-9 and TRBJ2-3; 8 bases map to TRBD1. CDR1 and CDR2 from the germline V gene are SEHNR and FQNEAQ (reference sequence). This CDR3 region has 15 residues. With 0 bases clipped from V and 5 bases from J, the junction kept 4 bases outside the gene matches. As DNA, the CDR3 is TGTGCCAGCAGCTTAGCTCAGGGGGCCGAAGATACGCAGTATTTT. Translating gives CASSLAQGAEDTQYF.

The J gene is TRBJ2-1, the V gene TRBV4-3; D may match TRBD1 or TRBD2 (5 bases each). The CDR3 covers 15 residues. Trimming shortened V by 4 bases and J by 10 bases, and 20 bases separated the two germline ends. Germline loops: CDR1 LGHNA, CDR2 YSLEER. The CDR3 bases are TGCGCCAGCAGCCTGGACCCCTCGGGGCACGGAGAGCAGTTCTTC. The encoded protein is CASSLDPSGHGEQFF.

The chain joins TRBV27 to TRBJ2-3; a possible D gene is TRBD1 (6 bases). Trimming pared 3 bases from V and 0 bases from J, leaving 10 bases between. CDR1 MNHEY and CDR2 SMNVEV come from the germline V gene (reference sequence). The CDR3 is 15 residues long. For the CDR3, the DNA is TGTGCCAGCAGTTTCGGGACAACTAGCACAGATACGCAGTATTTT. Protein sequence: CASSFGTTSTDTQYF.

This clonotype was seen only a few times. This chain links TRBV9 with TRBJ1-1; D is ambiguous. V dropped 4 bases and J dropped 6 bases, with 16 bases sitting between them. The CDR3 sequence is 14 residues long. Germline V gene sequence: CDR1 SGDLS, CDR2 YYNGEE. DNA of the CDR3: TGTGCCAGCAGCCCTGAAGGGTTTGAGGCTGAAGCTTTCTTT. Its translation: CASSPEGFEAEAFF. Variable domain in full (rest from reference TRBV9 and TRBJ1-1): DSGVTQTPKHLITATGQRVTLRCSPRSGDLSVYWYQQSLDQGLQFLIQYYNGEERAKGNILERFSAQQFPDLHSELNLSSLELGDSALYFCASSPEGFEAEAFFGQGTRLTVV.

The rearrangement uses TRBV29-1 and TRBJ2-1; D ambiguous. The CDR3 is made up of 11 amino acids. Trimming stripped 4 bases from V and 4 bases from J, with 5 bases between. Germline V gene data show CDR1 as SQVTM and CDR2 as ANQGSEA. The CDR3 here is CSVGRYNEQFF. The CDR3 region has the DNA TGCAGCGTTGGGCGGTACAATGAGCAGTTCTTC.

Only a few counts were recorded for this clonotype. The chain is built from TRBV10-3 and TRBJ1-2; 7 nucleotides match TRBD1. From germline, CDR1 is ENHRY and CDR2 SYGVKD. With 0 bases clipped from V and 8 bases from J, the junction kept 3 bases outside the gene matches. The CDR3 is 13 amino acids. The CDR3 sequence is CAISESTGVGYTF. The CDR3 region has the DNA TGTGCCATCAGTGAGTCTACAGGGGTCGGCTACACCTTC.

The table lists this clonotype with a few counts. The chain joins TRBV4-1 to TRBJ2-6; 10 nucleotides align to TRBD1. CDR1 is MGHRA and CDR2 is YSYEKL in the germline V gene. V trimming: 0 bases; J trimming: 0 bases; junction bases outside the gene matches: 11. This CDR3 is built from 21 residues. Here the CDR3 reads CASSQDRTGGNPFSGANVLTF. The DNA for the CDR3 is TGCGCCAGCAGCCAAGATCGGACAGGGGGGAATCCTTTCTCTGGGGCCAACGTCCTGACTTTC.

The chain carries TRBV7-9 and TRBJ2-7; 10 positions agree with TRBD2. The CDR3 length is 17 residues. Germline V gene sequence: CDR1 SEHNR, CDR2 FQNEAQ (reference sequence). The ends lost 3 bases at V and 4 bases at J; junction bases unmatched: 12. Here the CDR3 reads CASSFIPSGSFPYEQYF. The CDR3 DNA is TGTGCCAGCAGCTTCATTCCTAGCGGGAGTTTTCCGTACGAGCAGTACTTC.

The chain uses TRBV11-2 and TRBJ1-5, with D unresolved. Germline V gene lookup returns CDR1 SGHAT and CDR2 FQNNGV. The CDR3 is 14 amino acids. V was cut by 1 base and J by 8 bases, with 12 bases left in between. The CDR3 DNA reads TGTGCCAGCAGCTTAGGGCCGAGCGGTGAGCCCCAGCATTTT. Amino acids: CASSLGPSGEPQHF.

This clonotype was seen a few times. V usage is TRBV29-1 and J usage is TRBJ2-1; 7 bases align to TRBD2. CDR3 length: 15 residues. V shed 7 bases, J shed 6 bases, and the junction held 15 bases outside the gene matches. Germline CDR1 is SQVTM and CDR2 is ANQGSEA. The CDR3 protein is CSAKGGRAGFNEQFF. Written as DNA, the CDR3 is TGCAGCGCGAAGGGAGGGAGGGCCGGTTTCAATGAGCAGTTCTTC.